A selection of T cell receptor beta chains follows, all from one sample in a study of response to subunit inactivated influenza vaccine. From the RT-PCR reads, TCRdb called clonotypes with MiXCR, one entry per CDR3 protein. The table shows some 150,000 distinct CDR3 sequences, with 12% occurring only once. These data are also associated with another study on T cells expressing NK-cell markers.

This specimen was CD8+ T cells sorted from PBMCs, taken roughly 12 days after vaccination. The receptors here all came from a man aged 45-65 years who received an inactivated influenza vaccine. Each CDR3 is given with its conserved first and last residue. The order of the fields is CDR3 protein, CDR3 DNA, J gene, V gene, D gene, clone size. D genes are given only for firm matches. The size of a clone is reported for some rows only, either as once, few or many, or as a class for expanded clones.

cdr3_aa: CASSLVAYIQETQYF
cdr3_nt: TGTGCCAGCAGCTTAGTTGCGTATATACAAGAGACCCAGTACTTC
j_call: TRBJ2-5
v_call: TRBV7-9
d_call: -
clone_size: many

cdr3_aa: CASTPRGTEAFF
cdr3_nt: TGTGCCAGCACCCCCCGAGGAACTGAAGCTTTCTTT
j_call: TRBJ1-1
v_call: TRBV9
d_call: -
clone_size: few

cdr3_aa: CASSPRGGTRNIQYF
cdr3_nt: TGTGCCAGCAGCCCCAGGGGGGGGACCAGGAACATTCAGTACTTC
j_call: TRBJ2-4
v_call: TRBV7-8
d_call: -
clone_size: few

cdr3_aa: CASREDYSTDTQYF
cdr3_nt: TGTGCCAGCAGGGAGGACTACTCCACAGATACGCAGTATTTT
j_call: TRBJ2-3
v_call: TRBV28
d_call: -
clone_size: few

cdr3_aa: CAIGASTDTQYF
cdr3_nt: TGTGCCATCGGAGCTAGCACAGATACGCAGTATTTT
j_call: TRBJ2-3
v_call: TRBV10-3
d_call: -
clone_size: -

cdr3_aa: CASSFGGLDNEQFF
cdr3_nt: TGCGCCAGCAGCTTCGGGGGGCTGGACAATGAGCAGTTCTTC
j_call: TRBJ2-1
v_call: TRBV5-1
d_call: -
clone_size: -

cdr3_aa: CASSLGENTEAFF
cdr3_nt: TGTGCCAGCAGCTTAGGAGAGAACACTGAAGCTTTCTTT
j_call: TRBJ1-1
v_call: TRBV11-3
d_call: -
clone_size: many

cdr3_aa: CASTAALGREGSYGYTF
cdr3_nt: TGTGCCAGCACCGCAGCCCTGGGACGAGAAGGCTCCTATGGCTACACCTTC
j_call: TRBJ1-2
v_call: TRBV7-9
d_call: -
clone_size: -

cdr3_aa: CASKLIGRRNQPQHF
cdr3_nt: TGTGCCAGCAAGTTGATTGGGCGGCGCAATCAGCCCCAGCATTTT
j_call: TRBJ1-5
v_call: TRBV27
d_call: -
clone_size: few

cdr3_aa: CASSRAGLATTYEQYF
cdr3_nt: TGTGCCAGCAGTAGAGCGGGACTAGCGACCACCTACGAGCAGTACTTC
j_call: TRBJ2-7
v_call: TRBV7-2
d_call: TRBD2
clone_size: few

cdr3_aa: CASSPTLAGGYYEQYF
cdr3_nt: TGCGCCAGCAGCCCCACACTAGCGGGGGGGTACTACGAGCAGTACTTC
j_call: TRBJ2-7
v_call: TRBV5-1
d_call: TRBD2
clone_size: many

cdr3_aa: CASSFRQGAGPDTQYF
cdr3_nt: TGTGCCAGCAGCTTCAGACAGGGAGCTGGGCCAGATACGCAGTATTTT
j_call: TRBJ2-3
v_call: TRBV11-1
d_call: TRBD1
clone_size: -

cdr3_aa: CASSLPDSPQETQYF
cdr3_nt: TGTGCCAGCAGTTTACCTGACAGTCCCCAAGAGACCCAGTACTTC
j_call: TRBJ2-5
v_call: TRBV28
d_call: -
clone_size: many

cdr3_aa: CASSLAFGYEQYF
cdr3_nt: TGTGCCAGCAGCTTAGCTTTCGGTTACGAGCAGTACTTC
j_call: TRBJ2-7
v_call: TRBV7-6
d_call: -
clone_size: -

cdr3_aa: CAWSEGLVSYEQYF
cdr3_nt: TGTGCCTGGAGTGAAGGACTGGTTTCCTACGAGCAGTACTTC
j_call: TRBJ2-7
v_call: TRBV30
d_call: -
clone_size: -

cdr3_aa: CASSAWTGGHTDTQYF
cdr3_nt: TGTGCCAGCAGCGCTTGGACAGGGGGACACACAGATACGCAGTATTTT
j_call: TRBJ2-3
v_call: TRBV7-8
d_call: TRBD1
clone_size: few

cdr3_aa: CASSEGFSGTATYEQYF
cdr3_nt: TGTGCCAGCAGTGAAGGCTTCTCTGGGACAGCGACCTACGAGCAGTACTTC
j_call: TRBJ2-7
v_call: TRBV6-1
d_call: TRBD1
clone_size: few

cdr3_aa: CASSELGGWGETQYF
cdr3_nt: TGTGCCAGCAGTGAGTTAGGAGGATGGGGGGAGACCCAGTACTTC
j_call: TRBJ2-5
v_call: TRBV12-3/TRBV12-4
d_call: -
clone_size: -

cdr3_aa: CASSPWGASDEQFF
cdr3_nt: TGTGCCAGTAGCCCTTGGGGGGCTAGCGATGAGCAGTTCTTC
j_call: TRBJ2-1
v_call: TRBV19
d_call: -
clone_size: -

cdr3_aa: CATSRDNEQFF
cdr3_nt: TGTGCCACCAGCAGAGATAATGAGCAGTTCTTC
j_call: TRBJ2-1
v_call: TRBV15
d_call: -
clone_size: -

cdr3_aa: CASSLTQGTEAFF
cdr3_nt: TGTGCCAGCAGCTTGACACAAGGGACTGAAGCTTTCTTT
j_call: TRBJ1-1
v_call: TRBV7-3
d_call: -
clone_size: few

cdr3_aa: CASSEFASTYEQYF
cdr3_nt: TGTGCCAGCAGTGAATTCGCCAGTACCTACGAGCAGTACTTC
j_call: TRBJ2-7
v_call: TRBV2
d_call: -
clone_size: -

cdr3_aa: CASTRRYPYEQYF
cdr3_nt: TGTGCCAGCACCCGCAGGTACCCTTACGAGCAGTACTTC
j_call: TRBJ2-7
v_call: TRBV6-2/TRBV6-3
d_call: -
clone_size: -

cdr3_aa: CASRTGADTQYF
cdr3_nt: TGTGCCAGCAGAACAGGAGCAGATACGCAGTATTTT
j_call: TRBJ2-3
v_call: TRBV28
d_call: -
clone_size: many

cdr3_aa: CASSLGRDITPYEQYF
cdr3_nt: TGTGCCAGCAGTTTAGGGAGAGACATTACGCCCTACGAGCAGTACTTC
j_call: TRBJ2-7
v_call: TRBV28
d_call: -
clone_size: -

cdr3_aa: CASSWVDKGDEQFF
cdr3_nt: TGTGCCAGCAGTTGGGTAGATAAAGGGGATGAGCAGTTCTTC
j_call: TRBJ2-1
v_call: TRBV28
d_call: -
clone_size: -

cdr3_aa: CASSLDLPSEQFF
cdr3_nt: TGTGCCAGCAGCTTAGATCTACCGTCAGAGCAGTTCTTC
j_call: TRBJ2-1
v_call: TRBV11-2
d_call: -
clone_size: -

cdr3_aa: CATSDLQGGGTDTQYF
cdr3_nt: TGTGCCACCAGTGATCTTCAGGGTGGAGGTACAGATACGCAGTATTTT
j_call: TRBJ2-3
v_call: TRBV24-1
d_call: -
clone_size: few

cdr3_aa: CAWSGRDGTYEQYF
cdr3_nt: TGTGCCTGGAGTGGACGGGACGGGACCTACGAGCAGTACTTC
j_call: TRBJ2-7
v_call: TRBV30
d_call: -
clone_size: -

cdr3_aa: CASSPRLYPTTGELFF
cdr3_nt: TGTGCCAGCAGCCCTAGACTCTACCCAACAACCGGGGAGCTGTTTTTT
j_call: TRBJ2-2
v_call: TRBV9
d_call: -
clone_size: few

cdr3_aa: CASSLWTDQETQYF
cdr3_nt: TGTGCCAGCAGCTTATGGACAGACCAAGAGACCCAGTACTTC
j_call: TRBJ2-5
v_call: TRBV11-2
d_call: -
clone_size: few

cdr3_aa: CASSYSTSGINEQFF
cdr3_nt: TGTGCCAGCAGTTACTCGACGTCGGGGATCAATGAGCAGTTCTTC
j_call: TRBJ2-1
v_call: TRBV6-2/TRBV6-3
d_call: -
clone_size: -

cdr3_aa: CASSSSSSGTYNEQFF
cdr3_nt: TGTGCCAGCAGTTCCTCCTCTAGCGGGACCTACAATGAGCAGTTCTTC
j_call: TRBJ2-1
v_call: TRBV6-5
d_call: TRBD2
clone_size: -

cdr3_aa: CASSLSLGGENTGELFF
cdr3_nt: TGTGCCAGCAGTTTATCGTTGGGAGGGGAGAACACCGGGGAGCTGTTTTTT
j_call: TRBJ2-2
v_call: TRBV28
d_call: TRBD2
clone_size: few

cdr3_aa: CASSSPGGAAEQFF
cdr3_nt: TGTGCCAGCAGTTCGCCCGGAGGGGCGGCGGAGCAGTTCTTC
j_call: TRBJ2-1
v_call: TRBV12-3/TRBV12-4
d_call: -
clone_size: few

cdr3_aa: CAISGAGEGETQYF
cdr3_nt: TGTGCCATCAGTGGTGCGGGAGAGGGAGAGACCCAGTACTTC
j_call: TRBJ2-5
v_call: TRBV10-3
d_call: TRBD2
clone_size: many

cdr3_aa: CASSFTGRSTDTQYF
cdr3_nt: TGTGCCAGCAGCTTCACGGGGAGGAGCACAGATACGCAGTATTTT
j_call: TRBJ2-3
v_call: TRBV11-3
d_call: -
clone_size: -

cdr3_aa: CSARVDRGFTEAFF
cdr3_nt: TGCAGTGCTCGAGTTGACAGGGGCTTCACTGAAGCTTTCTTT
j_call: TRBJ1-1
v_call: TRBV20-1
d_call: TRBD1
clone_size: few

cdr3_aa: CASSSQGSGANVLTF
cdr3_nt: TGTGCCAGCAGCTCTCAAGGCTCTGGGGCCAACGTCCTGACTTTC
j_call: TRBJ2-6
v_call: TRBV13
d_call: -
clone_size: many

cdr3_aa: CATSAGGSNQPQHF
cdr3_nt: TGTGCCACCAGTGCAGGAGGTAGCAATCAGCCCCAGCATTTT
j_call: TRBJ1-5
v_call: TRBV24-1
d_call: -
clone_size: few

cdr3_aa: CASSRDGSTNEKLFF
cdr3_nt: TGTGCCAGCAGTCGGGACGGATCAACTAATGAAAAACTGTTTTTT
j_call: TRBJ1-4
v_call: TRBV9
d_call: -
clone_size: -

cdr3_aa: CASSLGGGEWETQYF
cdr3_nt: TGTGCCAGCAGTTTAGGCGGGGGGGAGTGGGAGACCCAGTACTTC
j_call: TRBJ2-5
v_call: TRBV12-3/TRBV12-4
d_call: TRBD2
clone_size: few

cdr3_aa: CSAFTSSYNEQFF
cdr3_nt: TGCAGTGCTTTTACTAGCTCCTACAATGAGCAGTTCTTC
j_call: TRBJ2-1
v_call: TRBV20-1
d_call: -
clone_size: -

cdr3_aa: CSVDGLGGIYGYTF
cdr3_nt: TGCAGCGTTGACGGGTTAGGAGGGATCTATGGCTACACCTTC
j_call: TRBJ1-2
v_call: TRBV29-1
d_call: -
clone_size: -

cdr3_aa: CASVSFSSYNEQFF
cdr3_nt: TGTGCCAGCGTGAGCTTTTCCTCCTACAATGAGCAGTTCTTC
j_call: TRBJ2-1
v_call: TRBV25-1
d_call: -
clone_size: few

cdr3_aa: CASSWGGSSYEQYF
cdr3_nt: TGCGCCAGCAGCTGGGGCGGGAGCTCCTACGAGCAGTACTTC
j_call: TRBJ2-7
v_call: TRBV5-1
d_call: TRBD2
clone_size: many

cdr3_aa: CASSELGGNTEAFF
cdr3_nt: TGTGCCAGCAGTGAATTAGGGGGAAACACTGAAGCTTTCTTT
j_call: TRBJ1-1
v_call: TRBV25-1
d_call: -
clone_size: -

cdr3_aa: CASSQVGGRPYEQYF
cdr3_nt: TGTGCCAGCAGCCAAGTTGGCGGGAGGCCCTACGAGCAGTACTTC
j_call: TRBJ2-7
v_call: TRBV4-2
d_call: TRBD2
clone_size: -

cdr3_aa: CASSAGSAGELFF
cdr3_nt: TGCGCCAGCAGTGCCGGGAGTGCCGGGGAGCTGTTTTTT
j_call: TRBJ2-2
v_call: TRBV10-1
d_call: -
clone_size: few

cdr3_aa: CAWSVAGTSNEQFF
cdr3_nt: TGTGCCTGGAGTGTAGCGGGAACAAGCAATGAGCAGTTCTTC
j_call: TRBJ2-1
v_call: TRBV30
d_call: TRBD2
clone_size: few

cdr3_aa: CASSEIRGRNEQFF
cdr3_nt: TGCGCCAGCAGTGAGATCCGGGGGCGCAATGAGCAGTTCTTC
j_call: TRBJ2-1
v_call: TRBV10-1
d_call: -
clone_size: -

cdr3_aa: CASSFFQGRSTDTQYF
cdr3_nt: TGTGCCAGCAGCTTTTTTCAGGGGAGGAGCACAGATACGCAGTATTTT
j_call: TRBJ2-3
v_call: TRBV7-9
d_call: -
clone_size: -

cdr3_aa: CASSIGGTGRGGNEQFF
cdr3_nt: TGTGCCAGTAGTATTGGGGGTACCGGGAGGGGCGGGAATGAGCAGTTCTTC
j_call: TRBJ2-1
v_call: TRBV19
d_call: TRBD2
clone_size: few

cdr3_aa: CASSIGTGDQETQYF
cdr3_nt: TGTGCCAGCAGTATAGGGACAGGTGATCAAGAGACCCAGTACTTC
j_call: TRBJ2-5
v_call: TRBV2
d_call: TRBD1
clone_size: -